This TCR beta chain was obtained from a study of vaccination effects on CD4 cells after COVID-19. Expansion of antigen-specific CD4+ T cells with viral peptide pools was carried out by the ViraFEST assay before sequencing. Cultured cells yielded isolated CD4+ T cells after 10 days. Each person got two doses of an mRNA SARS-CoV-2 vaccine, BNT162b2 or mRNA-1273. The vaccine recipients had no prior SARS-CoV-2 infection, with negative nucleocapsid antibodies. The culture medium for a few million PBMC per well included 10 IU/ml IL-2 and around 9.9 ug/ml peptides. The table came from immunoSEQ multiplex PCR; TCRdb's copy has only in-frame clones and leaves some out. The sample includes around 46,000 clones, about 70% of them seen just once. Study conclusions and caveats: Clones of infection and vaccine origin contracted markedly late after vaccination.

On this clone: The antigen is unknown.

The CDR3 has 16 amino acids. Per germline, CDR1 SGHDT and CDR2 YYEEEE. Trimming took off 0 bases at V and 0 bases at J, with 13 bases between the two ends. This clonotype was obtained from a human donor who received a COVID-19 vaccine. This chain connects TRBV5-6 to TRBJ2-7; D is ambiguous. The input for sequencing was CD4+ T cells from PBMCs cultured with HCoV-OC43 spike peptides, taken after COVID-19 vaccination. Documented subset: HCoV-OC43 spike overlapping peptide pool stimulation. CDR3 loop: CASSLGWGSSSYEQYF. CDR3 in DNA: TGTGCCAGCAGCTTGGGGTGGGGATCAAGCTCCTACGAGCAGTACTTC.